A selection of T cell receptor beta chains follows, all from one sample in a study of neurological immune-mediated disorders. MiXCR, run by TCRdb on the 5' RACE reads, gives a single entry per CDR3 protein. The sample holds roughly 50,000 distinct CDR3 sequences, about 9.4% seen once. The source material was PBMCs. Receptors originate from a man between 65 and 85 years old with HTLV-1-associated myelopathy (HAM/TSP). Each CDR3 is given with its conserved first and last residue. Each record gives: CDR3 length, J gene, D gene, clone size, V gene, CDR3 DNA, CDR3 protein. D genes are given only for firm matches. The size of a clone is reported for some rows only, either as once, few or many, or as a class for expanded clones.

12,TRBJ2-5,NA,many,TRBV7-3,TGTGCCAGCAGCTTAAACCAAGAGACCCAGTACTTC,CASSLNQETQYF
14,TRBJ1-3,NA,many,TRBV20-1,TGCAGTGCCCGATCAACGAGCAGGTTGGGGACCATATATTTT,CSARSTSRLGTIYF
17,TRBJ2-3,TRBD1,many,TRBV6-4,TGTGCCAGGGACAGGGTGCTCGAAAGCCCGACCACAGATACGCAGTATTTT,CARDRVLESPTTDTQYF
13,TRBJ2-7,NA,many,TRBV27,TGTGCCAGCAGTAGGGACTTCTACTACGAGCAGTACTTC,CASSRDFYYEQYF
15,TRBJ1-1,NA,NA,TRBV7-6,TGTGCCAGCAGACAAGAACTGGGTAGGAACACTGAAGCTTTCTTT,CASRQELGRNTEAFF
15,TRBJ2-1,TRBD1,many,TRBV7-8,TGTGCCAGCAGTTCCGGGACAGGGGCCTACAATGAGCAGTTCTTC,CASSSGTGAYNEQFF
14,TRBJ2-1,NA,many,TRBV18,TGTGCCAGCTCACCACCGGGGACCCCCAATGAGCAGTTCTTC,CASSPPGTPNEQFF
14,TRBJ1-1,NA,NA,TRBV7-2,TGTGCCAGCAGCTTCCGGACAGTTTCCGCTGAAGCTTTCTTT,CASSFRTVSAEAFF
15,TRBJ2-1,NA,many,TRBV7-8,TGTGCCAGCAGCCCCACTAGAGTATCCTACAATGAGCAGTTCTTC,CASSPTRVSYNEQFF
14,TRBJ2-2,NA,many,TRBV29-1,TGCAGCGTTAAGGGGAGCGCGAACACCGGGGAGCTGTTTTTT,CSVKGSANTGELFF
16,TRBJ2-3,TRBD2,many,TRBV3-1,TGTGCCAGCAGCCAAGATCGACTAGCGGGAAGAGATACGCAGTATTTT,CASSQDRLAGRDTQYF
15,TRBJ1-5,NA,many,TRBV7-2,TGTGCCAGCAGCCCAGCAGGCGGGGGAAATCAGCCCCAGCATTTT,CASSPAGGGNQPQHF
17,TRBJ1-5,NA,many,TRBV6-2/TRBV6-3,TGTGCCAGCAGTTACCCTTTCGCGGCAGGACACAATCAGCCCCAGCATTTT,CASSYPFAAGHNQPQHF
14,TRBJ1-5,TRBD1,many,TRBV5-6,TGTGCCAGCAGCTTTACAGGGGGACGTCAGCCCCAGCATTTT,CASSFTGGRQPQHF
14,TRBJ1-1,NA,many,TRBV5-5,TGTGCCAGCAGCTTTGACGGGAGGAACACTGAAGCTTTCTTT,CASSFDGRNTEAFF
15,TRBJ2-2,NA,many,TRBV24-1,TGTGCCACCAGTGATCAAAGACAGCCCACCGGGGAGCTGTTTTTT,CATSDQRQPTGELFF
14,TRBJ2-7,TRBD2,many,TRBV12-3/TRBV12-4,TGTGCCAGCAGTTTAACGGGAGGTCTTTACGAGCAGTACTTC,CASSLTGGLYEQYF
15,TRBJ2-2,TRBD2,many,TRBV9,TGTGCCAGCAGCGCCCAGGGCGGGAGTTCCGGGGAGCTGTTTTTT,CASSAQGGSSGELFF
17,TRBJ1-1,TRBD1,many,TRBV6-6,TGTGCCAGCAGTTATATTCGGACAGGGAGCGGGAACACTGAAGCTTTCTTT,CASSYIRTGSGNTEAFF
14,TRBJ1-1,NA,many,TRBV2,TGTGCCAGCAGTGATCGATCTAGGACAGCTGAAGCTTTCTTT,CASSDRSRTAEAFF
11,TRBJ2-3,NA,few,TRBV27,TGTGCCAGCAGTTTCGCTGATACGCAGTATTTT,CASSFADTQYF
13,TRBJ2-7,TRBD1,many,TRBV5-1,TGCGCCAGCAGCCCGGACAGGCCATGGGAGCAGTACTTC,CASSPDRPWEQYF
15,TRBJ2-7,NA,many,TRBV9,TGTGCCAGCAGCGCGACCGGGACGGCCGGTGGCGAGCAGTACTTC,CASSATGTAGGEQYF
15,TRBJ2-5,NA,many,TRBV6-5,TGTGCCAGCAGTCCCGACAGCCCGACAAGGGAGACCCAGTACTTC,CASSPDSPTRETQYF
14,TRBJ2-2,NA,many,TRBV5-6,TGTGCCAGCAGTTGGGACCAGAACACCGGGGAGCTGTTTTTT,CASSWDQNTGELFF
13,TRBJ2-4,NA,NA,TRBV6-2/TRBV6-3,TGTGCCAGCAGCCGAACCGTGACCAACGTTCAGTACTTC,CASSRTVTNVQYF
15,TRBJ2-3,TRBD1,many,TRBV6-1,TGTGCCAGCAGCCCCGGGACAGCCAGATCGGATACGCAGTATTTT,CASSPGTARSDTQYF
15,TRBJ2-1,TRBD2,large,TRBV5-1,TGCGCCAGCAAGCGGGAGTTGCTCTCCTACAATGAGCAGTTCTTC,CASKRELLSYNEQFF
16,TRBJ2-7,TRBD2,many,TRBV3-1,TGTGCCAGCAGCGTCCCGGGACTAGCGGGAGCGAACGAGCAGTACTTC,CASSVPGLAGANEQYF
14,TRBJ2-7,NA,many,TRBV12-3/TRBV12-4,TGTGCCAGCAGTTTGGGGGCTTTCTCCTACGAGCAGTACTTC,CASSLGAFSYEQYF
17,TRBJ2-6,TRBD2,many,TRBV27,TGTGCCAGCAGTCCTCCTCGGGGGGACCCTGGGGCCAACGTCCTGACTTTC,CASSPPRGDPGANVLTF
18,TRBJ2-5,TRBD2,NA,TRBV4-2,TGTGCCAGCAGTCCGCGGACTAGCGGGACCCGGGGGGGGGAGACCCAGTACTTC,CASSPRTSGTRGGETQYF
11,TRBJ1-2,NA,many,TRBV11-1,TGTGCCAGTCGGACGGCTGATGGCTACACCTTC,CASRTADGYTF
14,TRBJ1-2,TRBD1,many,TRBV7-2,TGTGCCAGCAGCGACAGGGGATGGGTCTATGGCTACACCTTC,CASSDRGWVYGYTF
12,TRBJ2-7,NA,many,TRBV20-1,TGCAGTGCTAGAAGGGGCGGGTACGAGCAGTACTTC,CSARRGGYEQYF
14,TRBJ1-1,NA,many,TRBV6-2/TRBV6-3,TGTGCCAGCAAGGAAGTGGTACATTACACTGAAGCTTTCTTT,CASKEVVHYTEAFF
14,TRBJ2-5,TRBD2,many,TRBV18,TGTGCCAGCTCCAATGTCGGCGGGAGACAGACCCAGTACTTC,CASSNVGGRQTQYF
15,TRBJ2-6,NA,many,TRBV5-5,TGTGCCAGCAGCTTGTCAGGGGCTGGGGCCAACGTCCTGACTTTC,CASSLSGAGANVLTF
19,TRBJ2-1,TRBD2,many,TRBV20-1,TGCAGTGCGGAAATGGGGGGACTAGCGGGAGGGCCAAGATACAATGAGCAGTTCTTC,CSAEMGGLAGGPRYNEQFF
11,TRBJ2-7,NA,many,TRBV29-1,TGCAGCGTTGTCCAATACGGGGAGCAGTACTTC,CSVVQYGEQYF
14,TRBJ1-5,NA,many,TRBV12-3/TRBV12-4,TGTGCCAGCAGTTATCCGCAGGCCAATCAGCCCCAGCATTTT,CASSYPQANQPQHF
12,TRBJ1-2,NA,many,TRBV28,TGTGCCAGCAGTACAAGGCCCTATGGCTACACCTTC,CASSTRPYGYTF
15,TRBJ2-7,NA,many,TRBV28,TGTGCCAGCAGTTCCCACGAGGGGGTAACAGGCGAGCAGTACTTC,CASSSHEGVTGEQYF
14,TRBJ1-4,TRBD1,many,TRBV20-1,TGCAGTGCTCGCTCAGGGGGCATGAGTGAAAAACTGTTTTTT,CSARSGGMSEKLFF
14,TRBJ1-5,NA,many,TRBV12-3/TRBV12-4,TGTGCCAGCAGCTGGGACGGCAGCAATCAGCCCCAGCATTTT,CASSWDGSNQPQHF
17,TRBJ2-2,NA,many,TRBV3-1,TGTGCCAGCAGCCAGGAAAGGGGAGGCGTTGACACCGGGGAGCTGTTTTTT,CASSQERGGVDTGELFF
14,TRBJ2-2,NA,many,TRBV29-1,TGCAGCGTTGAAGTTGGGAGAGGCACCGGGGAGCTGTTTTTT,CSVEVGRGTGELFF